This TCR beta chain stems from a study of CD4 and CD8 cells across lung adenocarcinoma regions. Via MiXCR, TCRdb re-called the PCR reads, giving one row per CDR3 protein. There are roughly 6,000 distinct CDR3 sequences in the sample; about half occur only once, and less than 90% lies in the top ten. CDR3 length equals 15 residues. Germline V gene lookup returns CDR1 SGHTA and CDR2 FQGNSA. Localized lung adenocarcinoma, a non-small cell lung cancer, affected the donors. This clonotype was sampled from a male donor with lung adenocarcinoma. The CD4 and CD8 labels of this study may be unreliable. Sequencing input: CD8+ T cells from the margin of a lung tumor. The chain recombines TRBV7-2 with TRBJ2-1; 10 positions match TRBD2. The DNA end is more similar to TRBJ2-7, so the J call may be wrong. The CDR3 bases are TGTGCCAGCAGGCCCCCTAGCGGGAGTACCTACGAGCAGTACTTC. It translates to CASRPPSGSTYEQYF.